The clone carrying this T cell receptor beta chain has more than one count but fewer than ten. What it binds is not known. This record comes from a study of vaccination and CD4 T cells after COVID-19. The overall study: The convalescents included six males and four females, and among them two were Hispanic while seven were Caucasian. A median of around 70 days (range 14 to 241) separated dose two from the taking of post-vaccine samples.

Treatment reported: roughly 10-day PBMC culture with coronavirus spike peptide pools or control peptides (ViraFEST assay). Antigen-specific T cell expansion with peptide pools preceded TCR sequencing in the ViraFEST approach. Sequencing of cultured CD4+ T cell DNA used the Oncomine TCR Beta short-read assay. TCRdb redid the calling of the PCR reads with MiXCR, one entry per CDR3 protein. The sample consists of roughly 3,200 distinct CDR3 sequences, around 80% of them appearing once. The CDR3 contains 19 residues. Trimming cost V 1 base and J 7 bases; bases outside gene matches: 22. Germline V gene sequence: CDR1 DFQATT, CDR2 SNEGSKA (reference sequence).

The source material was CD4+ T cells from blood, cultured in vitro. The chain couples TRBV20-1 to TRBJ1-5; 7 bases map to TRBD1. The origin of this receptor is a human donor who had recovered from COVID-19. CDR3 amino acids: CSARGYKERLRQGGQPQHF. The CDR3 DNA sequence: TGCAGTGCTAGAGGTTATAAAGAAAGGCTGAGACAGGGAGGCCAGCCCCAGCATTTT.